This paragraph reports one T cell receptor (beta chain). This sample is part of a study of blood T cell repertoires in COVID-19. Study background: From the United States, Italy and Spain came samples of acute and convalescent COVID-19. Sources were T cells, B-cell-depleted T cells, or PBMCs; the material itself was cDNA or gDNA.

Per the original data handling: The assay estimated nucleated cells by amplifying reference gene primers. The table came from immunoSEQ multiplex PCR; TCRdb's copy has only in-frame clones and leaves some out. V, J and clone size were drawn from that table, and D and trimming were deduced from the DNA. The repertoire holds tens of thousands of clones, roughly four fifths seen once, with approximately 1.3% in the top ten. V shed 1 base, J shed 3 bases, and the junction held 6 bases outside the gene matches. The CDR3 is 16 residues long. Germline CDR1 and CDR2: LGHDT and YNNKEL (reference sequence). The TCR comes from a woman older than 75 with acute or convalescent COVID-19. V and J are TRBV3-1 (or the pseudogene TRBV3-2) and TRBJ2-3, with 8 positions matching TRBD2. The sample comprised peripheral blood. CDR3 DNA: TGTGCCAGCAGCCAAGGGGGACTAGTTGGTACAGATACGCAGTATTTT. This translates into CASSQGGLVGTDTQYF.